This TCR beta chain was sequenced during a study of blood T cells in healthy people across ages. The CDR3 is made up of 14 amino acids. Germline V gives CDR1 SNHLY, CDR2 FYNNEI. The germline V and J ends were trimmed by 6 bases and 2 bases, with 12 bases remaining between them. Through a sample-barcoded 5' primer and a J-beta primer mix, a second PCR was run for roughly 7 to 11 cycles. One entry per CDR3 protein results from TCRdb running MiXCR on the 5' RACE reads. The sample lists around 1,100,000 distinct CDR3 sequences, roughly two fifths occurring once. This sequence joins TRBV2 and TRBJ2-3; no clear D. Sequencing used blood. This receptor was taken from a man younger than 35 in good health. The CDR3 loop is CASRHGSNTDTQYF. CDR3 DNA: TGTGCCAGCAGGCACGGGTCTAACACAGATACGCAGTATTTT.